This is a list of T cell receptor beta chains from one sample in a study of beta chain features in type 1 diabetes. Repertoires were generated with immunoSEQ multiplex PCR, while TCRdb's copy carries only in-frame clones and drops some. The sample yields 810,000 or so clones, about a sixth seen once. The sample comprised naive CD4+ T cells from blood. These TCRs come from a woman aged 18-29 years in good health. Each CDR3 is given with its conserved first and last residue. The order of the fields is J gene, clone size, V gene, D gene, CDR3 protein, CDR3 DNA. D genes are given only for firm matches. Only some rows state a clone size, as once, few, many or a class for expanded clones.

J: TRBJ2-1
size: few
V: TRBV7-7
D: -
CDR3: CASSLGAYNEQFF
DNA: TGTGCTAGCAGCTTAGGAGCATACAATGAGCAGTTCTTC

J: TRBJ1-4
size: -
V: TRBV6-6
D: TRBD1
CDR3: CASIYTGTGGEKLFF
DNA: TGTGCCAGCATCTATACCGGGACAGGGGGTGAAAAACTGTTTTTT

J: TRBJ2-7
size: -
V: TRBV11-1
D: TRBD1
CDR3: CASSFVPGHQTGVSYEQYF
DNA: TGTGCCAGCAGCTTCGTCCCGGGACACCAAACAGGGGTCTCCTACGAGCAGTACTTC

J: TRBJ2-5
size: few
V: TRBV7-2
D: -
CDR3: CASSQMGSGSETQYF
DNA: TGTGCCAGCAGCCAGATGGGTTCGGGGTCAGAGACCCAGTACTTC

J: TRBJ2-5
size: few
V: TRBV5-6
D: TRBD1
CDR3: CASSSGTVQETQYF
DNA: TGTGCCAGCAGCTCCGGGACAGTTCAAGAGACCCAGTACTTC

J: TRBJ2-5
size: -
V: TRBV7-3
D: -
CDR3: CASSSYGDGETQYF
DNA: TGTGCCAGCAGTTCTTACGGGGACGGAGAGACCCAGTACTTC

J: TRBJ2-6
size: few
V: TRBV19
D: TRBD2
CDR3: CASSRTSGSFYSGANVLTF
DNA: TGTGCCAGTAGTAGGACTAGCGGTTCCTTCTACTCTGGGGCCAACGTCCTGACTTTC

J: TRBJ1-4
size: few
V: TRBV9
D: TRBD1
CDR3: CASSPSPGTGLEEKLFF
DNA: TGTGCCAGCAGCCCAAGTCCCGGGACAGGACTCGAGGAAAAACTGTTTTTT

J: TRBJ2-1
size: -
V: TRBV7-9
D: TRBD2
CDR3: CASSLGREGPYEQFF
DNA: TGTGCCAGCAGCTTAGGGCGGGAGGGCCCCTATGAGCAGTTCTTC

J: TRBJ2-7
size: few
V: TRBV5-1
D: -
CDR3: CASSRAFGPQGEQYF
DNA: TGCGCCAGCAGCCGCGCCTTTGGCCCCCAGGGCGAGCAGTACTTC

J: TRBJ2-3
size: -
V: TRBV5-1
D: TRBD1
CDR3: CASSTGEVTDTQYF
DNA: TGCGCCAGCAGCACAGGGGAAGTCACAGATACGCAGTATTTT

J: TRBJ2-1
size: few
V: TRBV9
D: -
CDR3: CASSVGLDSSYNEQFF
DNA: TGTGCCAGCAGCGTAGGACTGGACAGCTCCTACAATGAGCAGTTCTTC

J: TRBJ1-1
size: -
V: TRBV7-9
D: -
CDR3: CASSFGGANTEAFF
DNA: TGTGCCAGCAGCTTCGGGGGCGCGAACACTGAAGCTTTCTTT

J: TRBJ2-5
size: few
V: TRBV4-2
D: -
CDR3: CASSQDLVGNTQYF
DNA: TGTGCCAGCAGCCAAGATCTTGTGGGAAATACCCAGTACTTC

J: TRBJ2-1
size: -
V: TRBV9
D: TRBD2
CDR3: CASSVRTSGNTEQFF
DNA: TGTGCCAGCAGCGTTCGGACTAGCGGGAACACGGAGCAGTTCTTC

J: TRBJ2-3
size: -
V: TRBV5-6
D: TRBD1
CDR3: CASSLTLDRALDTQYF
DNA: TGTGCCAGCAGCTTGACTCTGGACAGGGCGTTAGATACGCAGTATTTT

J: TRBJ2-3
size: few
V: TRBV11-1
D: TRBD2
CDR3: CASSRALAGGSQDTQYF
DNA: TGTGCCAGCAGCCGAGCCCTAGCGGGAGGGTCTCAGGATACGCAGTATTTT

J: TRBJ2-7
size: -
V: TRBV2
D: TRBD1
CDR3: CASRGQFSSYEQYF
DNA: TGTGCCAGCCGGGGACAGTTCAGCTCCTACGAGCAGTACTTC

J: TRBJ2-4
size: few
V: TRBV14
D: -
CDR3: CASSQLVGAKNIQYF
DNA: TGTGCCAGCAGCCAATTGGTGGGAGCCAAAAACATTCAGTACTTC

J: TRBJ1-2
size: few
V: TRBV5-4
D: -
CDR3: CASSSGARKGGYTF
DNA: TGTGCCAGCAGCTCCGGGGCGCGGAAGGGAGGCTACACCTTC

J: TRBJ2-1
size: -
V: TRBV5-1
D: TRBD2
CDR3: CASRVLAGEYNEQFF
DNA: TGCGCCAGCAGAGTTCTAGCGGGAGAGTACAATGAGCAGTTCTTC

J: TRBJ2-3
size: few
V: TRBV9
D: -
CDR3: CASSVAGGPSTDTQYF
DNA: TGTGCCAGCAGCGTAGCGGGCGGTCCTAGCACAGATACGCAGTATTTT

J: TRBJ2-6
size: -
V: TRBV28
D: -
CDR3: CASSFAGANVLTF
DNA: TGTGCCAGCAGTTTTGCCGGGGCCAACGTCCTGACTTTC

J: TRBJ2-3
size: few
V: TRBV7-2
D: -
CDR3: CASSWLGPTGGPDTQYF
DNA: TGTGCCAGCAGCTGGCTCGGACCAACCGGTGGCCCAGATACGCAGTATTTT

J: TRBJ2-1
size: few
V: TRBV14
D: -
CDR3: CASSRVSYNEQFF
DNA: TGTGCCAGCAGTAGGGTCTCCTACAATGAGCAGTTCTTC

J: TRBJ1-3
size: -
V: TRBV9
D: -
CDR3: CASSVVGAAGNTIYF
DNA: TGTGCCAGCAGCGTCGTTGGGGCGGCTGGAAACACCATATATTTT

J: TRBJ1-2
size: -
V: TRBV11-2
D: TRBD1
CDR3: CASSSWTGGSANYGYTF
DNA: TGTGCCAGCAGCTCTTGGACAGGGGGCTCAGCTAACTATGGCTACACCTTC

J: TRBJ2-7
size: -
V: TRBV20-1
D: -
CDR3: CSVTRSYEQYF
DNA: TGCAGTGTAACTAGGTCCTACGAGCAGTACTTC

J: TRBJ2-7
size: few
V: TRBV6-5
D: -
CDR3: CASSYGSGGTYEQYF
DNA: TGTGCCAGCAGTTACGGGTCCGGAGGAACCTACGAGCAGTACTTC

J: TRBJ2-5
size: -
V: TRBV4-2
D: -
CDR3: CASSQDNGGMTQYF
DNA: TGTGCCAGCAGCCAAGATAATGGGGGTATGACCCAGTACTTC

J: TRBJ1-1
size: -
V: TRBV7-9
D: TRBD1
CDR3: CASSAGTVTEAFF
DNA: TGTGCCAGCAGCGCCGGGACAGTTACTGAAGCTTTCTTT

J: TRBJ2-3
size: -
V: TRBV18
D: -
CDR3: CASSPPSGGGPTDTQYF
DNA: TGTGCCAGCTCACCACCGTCCGGAGGGGGCCCCACAGATACGCAGTATTTT

J: TRBJ1-5
size: -
V: TRBV19
D: -
CDR3: CASSIEDGNQPQHF
DNA: TGTGCCAGTAGTATCGAGGACGGGAATCAGCCCCAGCATTTT

J: TRBJ1-1
size: -
V: TRBV7-9
D: TRBD1
CDR3: CASSGKQGARNTEAFF
DNA: TGTGCCAGCAGCGGAAAACAGGGGGCAAGGAACACTGAAGCTTTCTTT

J: TRBJ2-3
size: -
V: TRBV6-5
D: -
CDR3: CASSYGVGPPDTQYF
DNA: TGTGCCAGCAGTTACGGGGTAGGCCCCCCAGATACGCAGTATTTT

J: TRBJ2-3
size: few
V: TRBV7-2
D: -
CDR3: CASRHTSTDTQYF
DNA: TGTGCCAGCAGACATACAAGCACAGATACGCAGTATTTT

J: TRBJ2-1
size: few
V: TRBV7-9
D: -
CDR3: CASSLIGGVSRGNEQFF
DNA: TGTGCCAGCAGCTTGATTGGAGGGGTCAGTCGCGGCAATGAGCAGTTCTTC

J: TRBJ2-3
size: -
V: TRBV19
D: TRBD1
CDR3: CATKRGQGTDTQYF
DNA: TGTGCCACTAAAAGGGGACAGGGCACAGATACGCAGTATTTT

J: TRBJ2-2
size: few
V: TRBV9
D: TRBD2
CDR3: CASSVEGGTSNTGELFF
DNA: TGTGCCAGCAGCGTAGAAGGGGGGACTAGCAACACCGGGGAGCTGTTTTTT

J: TRBJ2-1
size: few
V: TRBV10-3
D: -
CDR3: CAISGTLAFNEQFF
DNA: TGTGCCATCAGTGGGACGCTAGCTTTCAATGAGCAGTTCTTC

J: TRBJ1-2
size: few
V: TRBV4-3
D: -
CDR3: CASSQEHTRYGYTF
DNA: TGCGCCAGCAGCCAAGAACATACCCGCTATGGCTACACCTTC

J: TRBJ2-5
size: -
V: TRBV6-1
D: TRBD2
CDR3: CASSGKTSGEETQYF
DNA: TGTGCCAGCAGTGGAAAGACTAGCGGGGAGGAGACCCAGTACTTC

J: TRBJ1-6
size: -
V: TRBV9
D: TRBD1
CDR3: CASSTGQPNNSPLHF
DNA: TGTGCTAGCAGCACGGGACAGCCGAATAATTCACCCCTCCACTTT

J: TRBJ1-5
size: -
V: TRBV18
D: -
CDR3: CASSLDSNQPQHF
DNA: TGTGCCAGCTCACTCGACAGCAATCAGCCCCAGCATTTT

J: TRBJ2-5
size: -
V: TRBV5-6
D: TRBD2
CDR3: CASSLALAAKETQYF
DNA: TGTGCCAGCAGCTTGGCACTAGCGGCAAAAGAGACCCAGTACTTC

J: TRBJ2-1
size: -
V: TRBV9
D: -
CDR3: CASSVDPSANNEQFF
DNA: TGTGCCAGCAGCGTAGACCCTAGCGCAAACAATGAGCAGTTCTTC

J: TRBJ2-3
size: -
V: TRBV11-2
D: TRBD2
CDR3: CASRLAGVTDTQYF
DNA: TGTGCCAGCCGGCTAGCGGGAGTGACAGATACGCAGTATTTT

J: TRBJ2-1
size: -
V: TRBV7-3
D: -
CDR3: CASSRDDSLSYNEQFF
DNA: TGTGCCAGCAGCCGAGATGACAGTTTGTCATACAATGAGCAGTTCTTC

J: TRBJ2-1
size: few
V: TRBV2
D: -
CDR3: CASSEVRAYNEQFF
DNA: TGTGCCAGCAGTGAAGTCCGGGCTTACAATGAGCAGTTCTTC

J: TRBJ2-3
size: few
V: TRBV7-9
D: -
CDR3: CASSLERRGRTNTQYF
DNA: TGTGCCAGCAGCTTAGAACGGCGGGGACGCACCAATACGCAGTATTTT

J: TRBJ1-2
size: -
V: TRBV18
D: -
CDR3: CASSPGGKNYGYTF
DNA: TGTGCCAGCTCACCGGGAGGGAAGAACTATGGCTACACCTTC

J: TRBJ2-1
size: -
V: TRBV20-1
D: -
CDR3: CSAGTGVEQFF
DNA: TGCAGTGCCGGAACCGGGGTAGAGCAGTTCTTC